One and the same sample provided the 16 T cell receptor beta chains below, sequenced in a study of T cells after yellow fever vaccination. TCRdb processed the 5' RACE reads anew with MiXCR; each CDR3 protein has one entry. The table lists 300,000 to 350,000 distinct CDR3 sequences, around 4.3% of them singletons. Sequencing was performed on PBMCs, taken 15 days after the yellow fever booster vaccination. Every receptor here comes from a young man who received the YFV17D yellow fever vaccine.

This clonotype was picked up many times. The chain combines TRBV7-9 with TRBJ2-1; TRBD2 matches 11 bases. Per the germline V gene, CDR1 is SEHNR and CDR2 is FQNEAQ (reference sequence). The CDR3 sequence is 15 residues long. V lost 5 bases and J lost 5; bases outside the gene matches: 5. This CDR3 is CASSTGLAVDNEQFF. The CDR3, as DNA: TGTGCCAGCAGCACGGGACTAGCGGTGGACAATGAGCAGTTCTTC.

This clonotype was counted only a few times. The chain is built from TRBV10-3 and TRBJ2-5; D is uncertain. Trimming stripped 6 bases from V and 3 bases from J, with 8 bases between. The CDR3 extends over 12 amino acids. Germline V gene data show CDR1 as ENHRY and CDR2 as SYGVKD. Here the CDR3 DNA reads TGTGCCATCAGCCAAGAAGAAGAGACCCAGTACTTC. This codes for CAISQEEETQYF.

The table lists this clonotype with many counts. Here the CDR3 reads CSARKAGASDTGELFF. CDR3 nucleotide sequence: TGCAGTGCTAGAAAGGCGGGGGCGTCTGACACCGGGGAGCTGTTTTTT. The V and J genes are TRBV20-1 and TRBJ2-2; TRBD2 is a possible D gene (7 bases). The CDR3 spans 16 residues. Trimming removed 2 bases from V and 3 bases from J, with 16 bases in between. In germline, CDR1 is DFQATT, CDR2 SNEGSKA (reference sequence).

This clonotype was counted between two and nine times. The chain couples TRBV18 to TRBJ1-5; the D gene is possibly TRBD1 (6 bases). CDR1 is KGHSH and CDR2 is LQKENI in the germline V gene. Between the trimmed V and J ends, which lost 2 bases and 2 bases, there was a span of 16 bases. The length of the CDR3 is 17 residues. The CDR3 reads CASSPSGVVYGNQPQHF. The CDR3 nucleotides are TGTGCCAGCTCACCATCAGGGGTGGTCTATGGCAATCAGCCCCAGCATTTT.

This clonotype was detected a few times. This rearrangement joins TRBV7-4 to TRBJ2-5, with D unclear. CDR3 size: 15 residues. Trimming pared 2 bases from V and 2 bases from J, leaving 12 bases between. Germline V lookup: CDR1 SGHVT, CDR2 SQSDAQ. The CDR3 DNA is TGTGCCAGCAGCTTACGAGGCGAACGTCAAGAGACCCAGTACTTC. Protein sequence: CASSLRGERQETQYF. The whole variable domain, remainder taken from reference TRBV7-4 and TRBJ2-5, is GAGVSQSPRYKVAKRGRDVALRCDSISGHVTLYWYRQTLGQGSEVLTYSQSDAQRDKSGRPSGRFSAERPERSVSTLKIQRTEQGDSAVYLCASSLRGERQETQYFGPGTRLLVL.

This clonotype was seen a few times. This chain links TRBV30 with TRBJ1-1, with 8 bases identical to TRBD1. Germline V gene lookup returns CDR1 GTSNPN and CDR2 SVGIG (reference sequence). The CDR3 contains 12 residues. The trim removed 1 base at V and 8 bases at J, leaving 3 bases unmatched. CDR3 sequence (DNA): TGTGCCTGGAGTGCAGGGGGCTGGGAAGCTTTCTTT. Protein sequence: CAWSAGGWEAFF.

The V and J genes are TRBV10-3 and TRBJ2-3; 12 positions agree with TRBD2. V trimming: 10 bases; J trimming: 3 bases; junction bases outside the gene matches: 2. CDR1 is ENHRY and CDR2 is SYGVKD in the germline V gene. The CDR3 has 13 residues. CDR3 sequence reads: CATTSGGTDTQYF. DNA for the CDR3: TGTGCCACTACTAGCGGGGGGACAGATACGCAGTATTTT.

This clonotype has at least ten counts. J is TRBJ1-5 and V is TRBV6-6; D not resolved. The ends were cut back, 6 bases at V and 0 bases at J, with 12 bases in the middle. CDR3 length: 15 amino acids. From germline, CDR1 is MNHNY and CDR2 SVGAGI (reference sequence). The CDR3 nucleotides are TGTGCCAGCAGCCCTCCGGGGTATAGCAATCAGCCCCAGCATTTT. This codes for CASSPPGYSNQPQHF.

This clonotype has only a few counts. The chain carries TRBV7-2 and TRBJ2-7, with a possible D match to TRBD1 (6 bases). Germline V gene data show CDR1 as SGHTA and CDR2 as FQGNSA. The CDR3 consists of 14 residues. V was trimmed by 4 bases and J by 6 bases, leaving 16 bases between them. CDR3 amino acids: CASSSGPGTREQYF. The CDR3 nucleotides read TGTGCCAGCAGCTCCGGTCCCGGGACACGCGAGCAGTACTTC.

The V call is TRBV7-9, the J call TRBJ1-5; a possible D gene is TRBD1 (5 bases). CDR3 length: 15 amino acids. Trimming took off 5 bases at V and 4 bases at J, with 15 bases between the two ends. The germline gives CDR1 SEHNR, CDR2 FQNEAQ (reference sequence). CDR3 in DNA: TGTGCCAGCAGCCCTAGGGGAGGGGTAAATCAGCCCCAGCATTTT. This gives the protein CASSPRGGVNQPQHF.

The chain employs TRBV24-1 and TRBJ2-1; D is unresolved. The CDR3 contains 13 residues. Germline V lookup: CDR1 KGHDR, CDR2 SFDVKD. V dropped 5 bases and J dropped 3 bases, with 7 bases sitting between them. CDR3 in DNA: TGTGCCACCAGTGGGAATAGCTACAATGAGCAGTTCTTC. The encoded protein is CATSGNSYNEQFF.

This clonotype occurred a few times. The chain has TRBV30 and TRBJ1-4; D uncertain. Germline CDR1 reads GTSNPN; CDR2 reads SVGIG (reference sequence). The germline V and J ends were trimmed by 0 bases and 2 bases, with 7 bases remaining between them. The CDR3 totals 14 residues. CDR3 loop: CAWSVSGTNEKLFF. The CDR3 nucleotides read TGTGCCTGGAGTGTATCTGGCACTAATGAAAAACTGTTTTTT.

This clonotype was observed at least ten times. The chain couples TRBV29-1 to TRBJ2-1; the match to TRBD2 covers 11 bases. CDR1 and CDR2 (germline): SQVTM, ANQGSEA. The CDR3 contains 16 residues. The ends lost 6 bases at V and 3 bases at J; junction bases unmatched: 10. The CDR3 protein is CSVDPSLAGGYNEQFF. DNA of the CDR3: TGCAGCGTAGACCCTTCCCTAGCGGGGGGCTACAATGAGCAGTTCTTC.

This clonotype was counted ten times or more. V usage is TRBV20-1 and J usage is TRBJ2-2; 7 nucleotides line up with TRBD1. Germline V gene sequence: CDR1 DFQATT, CDR2 SNEGSKA (reference sequence). This CDR3 region has 16 residues. V was pared by 0 bases and J by 5 bases, with 9 bases of the junction left unmatched. The CDR3 bases are TGCAGTGCTAGAGATGGGGGACAGCCCATGACCGGGGAGCTGTTTTTT. Translation gives CSARDGGQPMTGELFF.

This clonotype was counted ten times or more. The V gene is TRBV11-2, the J gene TRBJ2-1; no clear D. CDR3 size: 12 residues. V was clipped by 0 bases and J by 10 bases, with 7 bases between them. Germline V gene lookup returns CDR1 SGHAT and CDR2 FQNNGV. DNA for the CDR3: TGTGCCAGCAGCTTAGATCCCCGGGAGCAGTTCTTC. Amino acids: CASSLDPREQFF.

This clonotype was observed a few times. The chain combines TRBV21-1 with TRBJ2-3; TRBD1 was called by the table and not checked on the DNA. TRBV21-1 is assigned pseudogene status. The CDR3 runs to 18 residues. CDR3 sequence (DNA): TGTGCCAGCAGCAAAGCTATCATTTTACGGGATCCCACAGATACGCAGTATTTT. Translating gives CASSKAIILRDPTDTQYF.